Presented here are 5 T cell receptor beta chains from one specimen sequenced in a study of cytomegalovirus exposure and HLA in healthy donors (dated 2017 in TCRdb). Receptor libraries were prepared by the immunoSEQ multiplex PCR assay. A mixture of 60 forward primers for TCR Vbeta segments and 13 reverse primers for TCR Jbeta segments was used in the multiplex PCR. TCRdb took this table from immuneACCESS and kept in-frame rearrangements with V and J called. Such tables lack part of the clones; where checked against another copy, unresolved V genes explain under half of the gap, and the rest is unexplained. The sample data list 300,000 or so clones, and about four fifths of these were observed just once. The biggest ten clones account for roughly 2% of the sample. Sequencing was done on a sample of PBMCs. These receptors originate from a woman between 40 and 55 years old in good health and CMV-seropositive.

V gene TRBV30 combines with J gene TRBJ2-1, with 11 bases matching TRBD2. V lost 1 base and J lost 5; bases outside the gene matches: 4. The V gene's germline CDR1 is GTSNPN and CDR2 SVGIG (reference sequence). This CDR3 has 15 amino acids. Here the CDR3 DNA reads TGTGCCTGGAGTGCCAAGGGACTAGCGGACAATGAGCAGTTCTTC. Its translation is CAWSAKGLADNEQFF.

V and J are TRBV27 and TRBJ2-7; maybe TRBD2 (6 bases). From germline, CDR1 is MNHEY and CDR2 SMNVEV (reference sequence). With 3 bases removed from V and 2 bases from J, the gap between germline ends came to 11 bases. This CDR3 has 14 amino acids. CDR3 in amino acids: CASSLGGQAYEQYF. The CDR3 nucleotides read TGTGCCAGCAGTTTGGGGGGTCAGGCCTACGAGCAGTACTTC.

The chain employs TRBV7-2 and TRBJ2-3; no clear D. There are 12 residues in the CDR3. Germline V gene lookup returns CDR1 SGHTA and CDR2 FQGNSA. The V end was cut by 8 bases, the J end by 4 bases, with 10 bases between. The CDR3 loop reads CASGPYSDTQYF. CDR3 sequence (DNA): TGTGCCAGCGGCCCGTATTCAGATACGCAGTATTTT.

The chain is built from TRBV25-1 and TRBJ2-7; 8 nucleotides align to TRBD1. V gave up 8 bases and J gave up 3 bases; unmatched junction bases: 6. The CDR3 has 13 amino acids. CDR1 is MGHDK and CDR2 is SYGVNS in the germline V gene. The CDR3 spells CASGRGTGYEQYF. The DNA of the CDR3 is TGTGCCAGCGGAAGAGGGACAGGCTACGAGCAGTACTTC.

CDR3 DNA sequence: TGTGCCAGCAGCTTAGGGACAGGGGATTCCTACGAGCAGTACTTC. It is translated as CASSLGTGDSYEQYF. V and J are TRBV7-6 and TRBJ2-7; 9 nucleotides match TRBD1. Per the germline V gene, CDR1 is SGHVS and CDR2 is FNYEAQ. Trimming took 1 base from V and 1 from J; bases not matched to a gene: 2. The CDR3 has 15 residues.